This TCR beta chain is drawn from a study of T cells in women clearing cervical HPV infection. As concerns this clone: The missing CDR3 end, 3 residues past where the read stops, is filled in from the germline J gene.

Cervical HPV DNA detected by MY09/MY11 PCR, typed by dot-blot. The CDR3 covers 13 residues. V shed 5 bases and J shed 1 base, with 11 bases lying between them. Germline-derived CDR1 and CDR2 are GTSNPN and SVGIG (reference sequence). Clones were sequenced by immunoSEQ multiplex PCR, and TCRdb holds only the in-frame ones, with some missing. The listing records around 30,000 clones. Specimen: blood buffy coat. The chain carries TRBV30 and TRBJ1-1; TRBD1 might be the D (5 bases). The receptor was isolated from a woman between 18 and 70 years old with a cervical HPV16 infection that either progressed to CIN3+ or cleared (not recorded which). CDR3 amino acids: CAWSLTANTEAFF. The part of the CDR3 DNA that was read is TGTGCCTGGTCCCTGACAGCGAACACTGAA.